These T cell receptor beta chains were read from a single sample in a study of cytomegalovirus exposure and HLA in healthy donors. Some clones are missing from TCRdb's copy, which holds only in-frame ones; the method was immunoSEQ multiplex PCR. This sample yields more than 110,000 clones, of which roughly nine tenths are seen a single time; 2.5% to 3.5% belongs to the top ten. The sequenced sample was PBMCs. The receptors stem from a man aged 18 to 29 in good health and CMV-seronegative. CDR3s include the opening cysteine and the closing phenylalanine or tryptophan. A D gene is named only where the DNA matches it firmly. Clone size, where shown, is once, few, many, or a class for clones that have expanded.

clone_size: .; v_call: TRBV5-6; j_call: TRBJ1-4; d_call: TRBD1; cdr3_nt: TGTGCCAGCAGCTTGAACACAGGGGCGGAGGGAAAACTGTTTTTT; cdr3_aa: CASSLNTGAEGKLFF
clone_size: .; v_call: TRBV4-1; j_call: TRBJ2-3; d_call: TRBD2; cdr3_nt: TGCGCCAGCAGCCAAGAACAGCGGGAGACCCGCACAGATACGCAGTATTTT; cdr3_aa: CASSQEQRETRTDTQYF
clone_size: .; v_call: TRBV19; j_call: TRBJ2-3; d_call: TRBD2; cdr3_nt: TGTGCCAGTAGTATCCGACTAGCGGGGGATCGAAATACGCAGTATTTT; cdr3_aa: CASSIRLAGDRNTQYF
clone_size: .; v_call: TRBV5-6; j_call: TRBJ1-4; d_call: .; cdr3_nt: TGTGCCAGCAGCTTGGAGGGAGCAACTAATGAAAAACTGTTTTTT; cdr3_aa: CASSLEGATNEKLFF
clone_size: .; v_call: TRBV27; j_call: TRBJ2-7; d_call: TRBD2; cdr3_nt: TGTGCCAGCAGTTTAACTCTAGCGGGGAGACTTCTGGAGCAGTACTTC; cdr3_aa: CASSLTLAGRLLEQYF
clone_size: .; v_call: TRBV18; j_call: TRBJ2-5; d_call: .; cdr3_nt: TGTGCCAGCTCACCTGGGCGGATAGGAGGGCCCCAGTACTTC; cdr3_aa: CASSPGRIGGPQYF
clone_size: few; v_call: TRBV7-2; j_call: TRBJ2-2; d_call: TRBD2; cdr3_nt: TGTGCCAGCAGCTCCAGGACTAGTTACACCGGGGAGCTGTTTTTT; cdr3_aa: CASSSRTSYTGELFF
clone_size: .; v_call: TRBV9; j_call: TRBJ2-5; d_call: .; cdr3_nt: TGTGCCAGCAGCGTATTGTCCGGAGAGACCCAGTACTTC; cdr3_aa: CASSVLSGETQYF
clone_size: .; v_call: TRBV25-1; j_call: TRBJ2-7; d_call: .; cdr3_nt: TGTGCCAGCAGTGAAGGACATGGGCAGTACTTC; cdr3_aa: CASSEGHGQYF
clone_size: .; v_call: TRBV18; j_call: TRBJ2-7; d_call: .; cdr3_nt: TGTGCCAGCTCACGGGGGGATCCCTCTTCCTACTACGAGCAGTACTTC; cdr3_aa: CASSRGDPSSYYEQYF
clone_size: few; v_call: TRBV4-1; j_call: TRBJ2-7; d_call: .; cdr3_nt: TGCGCCAGCAGCCAAGCCGCCGTCAGGGGCGAGCAGTACTTC; cdr3_aa: CASSQAAVRGEQYF
clone_size: .; v_call: TRBV5-1; j_call: TRBJ2-1; d_call: .; cdr3_nt: TGCGCCAGCAGCTTGCTGGCGGGAATCCACAATGAGCAGTTCTTC; cdr3_aa: CASSLLAGIHNEQFF
clone_size: once; v_call: TRBV5-1; j_call: TRBJ1-1; d_call: TRBD1; cdr3_nt: TGCGCCAGCAGCCTAGGGACAGGTGAAGCTTTCTTT; cdr3_aa: CASSLGTGEAFF
clone_size: .; v_call: TRBV6-5; j_call: TRBJ1-2; d_call: TRBD1; cdr3_nt: TGTGCCAGCAGTTACGGGACAGCAAGTGAGAATGGCTACACCTTC; cdr3_aa: CASSYGTASENGYTF
clone_size: .; v_call: TRBV7-2; j_call: TRBJ2-7; d_call: TRBD2; cdr3_nt: TGTGCCAGCAGCTGGACCATAGCGGGGGGAAAATACGAGCAGTACTTC; cdr3_aa: CASSWTIAGGKYEQYF
clone_size: .; v_call: TRBV7-8; j_call: TRBJ1-1; d_call: .; cdr3_nt: TGTGCCAGCAGCTTAAGAGGCGGCAGGGATTACACTGAAGCTTTCTTT; cdr3_aa: CASSLRGGRDYTEAFF
clone_size: .; v_call: TRBV15; j_call: TRBJ1-2; d_call: TRBD1; cdr3_nt: TGTGCCACCAGCAGAGAGGGACAGTATAACTATGGCTACACCTTC; cdr3_aa: CATSREGQYNYGYTF
clone_size: .; v_call: TRBV18; j_call: TRBJ1-5; d_call: TRBD1; cdr3_nt: TGTGCCAGCTCCCCCCGGGACAGGGCCATTCAGCCCCAGCATTTT; cdr3_aa: CASSPRDRAIQPQHF
clone_size: .; v_call: TRBV19; j_call: TRBJ2-1; d_call: .; cdr3_nt: TGTGCCAGTAGTATGGCCGCCGACATCTACAATGAGCAGTTCTTC; cdr3_aa: CASSMAADIYNEQFF
clone_size: .; v_call: TRBV7-2; j_call: TRBJ1-1; d_call: .; cdr3_nt: TGTGCCAGCAGCTTAGTGGAGGGCATGAACACTGAAGCTTTCTTT; cdr3_aa: CASSLVEGMNTEAFF
clone_size: .; v_call: TRBV11-2; j_call: TRBJ2-7; d_call: TRBD2; cdr3_nt: TGTGCCAGCAGAACCTCTAGCGGGGCTCACTCCTACGAGCAGTACTTC; cdr3_aa: CASRTSSGAHSYEQYF
clone_size: .; v_call: TRBV28; j_call: TRBJ2-1; d_call: TRBD2; cdr3_nt: TGTGCCAGCATCCCCCGGACTAGCGGGAGAACGGGCTACAATGAGCAGTTCTTC; cdr3_aa: CASIPRTSGRTGYNEQFF
clone_size: .; v_call: TRBV5-1; j_call: TRBJ2-5; d_call: .; cdr3_nt: TGCGCCAGCAGCTCCCGGGAGACCCAGTACTTC; cdr3_aa: CASSSRETQYF
clone_size: .; v_call: TRBV7-9; j_call: TRBJ2-7; d_call: .; cdr3_nt: TGTGCCAGCAGCTTTGGGGGGAGCAGGAATTACGAGCAGTACTTC; cdr3_aa: CASSFGGSRNYEQYF
clone_size: .; v_call: TRBV10-2; j_call: TRBJ1-1; d_call: .; cdr3_nt: TGCGCCAGCAGTGACTGGAACACTGAAGCTTTCTTT; cdr3_aa: CASSDWNTEAFF
clone_size: .; v_call: TRBV10-3; j_call: TRBJ2-5; d_call: TRBD1; cdr3_nt: TGTGCCATCAGTGAGTCGACAGGGACGGAGACCCAGTACTTC; cdr3_aa: CAISESTGTETQYF
clone_size: once; v_call: TRBV2; j_call: TRBJ2-1; d_call: TRBD2; cdr3_nt: TGTGCCAGCAGCGCCAGGGCTCTTTTCGCGGGAGTCGGTGGTGAGCAGTTCTTC; cdr3_aa: CASSARALFAGVGGEQFF
clone_size: .; v_call: TRBV29-1; j_call: TRBJ1-3; d_call: .; cdr3_nt: TGCAGCGTTGAAGATCGGGGTCGGGGGGCTGGAAACACCATATATTTT; cdr3_aa: CSVEDRGRGAGNTIYF
clone_size: .; v_call: TRBV2; j_call: TRBJ1-1; d_call: TRBD1; cdr3_nt: TGTGCCAGCAGGGGACAGGGTGTCGATGAAGCTTTCTTT; cdr3_aa: CASRGQGVDEAFF
clone_size: .; v_call: TRBV15; j_call: TRBJ1-1; d_call: .; cdr3_nt: TGTGCCACCAGCGCTCAACAGGGCACTGAAGCTTTCTTT; cdr3_aa: CATSAQQGTEAFF
clone_size: .; v_call: TRBV28; j_call: TRBJ2-7; d_call: .; cdr3_nt: TGTGCCAGCATCCAAGATGGAGGGACAGATACCTACGAGCAGTACTTC; cdr3_aa: CASIQDGGTDTYEQYF
clone_size: .; v_call: TRBV5-6; j_call: TRBJ1-1; d_call: .; cdr3_nt: TGTGCCAGCAGCTTGCGGGCGGGGATTGCTACTGAAGCTTTCTTT; cdr3_aa: CASSLRAGIATEAFF
clone_size: .; v_call: TRBV18; j_call: TRBJ2-7; d_call: .; cdr3_nt: TGTGCCAGCTCACCCGGACAAACCTACGAGCAGTACTTC; cdr3_aa: CASSPGQTYEQYF
clone_size: .; v_call: TRBV15; j_call: TRBJ2-1; d_call: TRBD1; cdr3_nt: TGTGCCACCAGCAGATCCGACAGGGGGTACAATGAGCAGTTCTTC; cdr3_aa: CATSRSDRGYNEQFF